A single sample is the source of the 30 T cell receptor beta chains below, sequenced in a study of neurological immune-mediated disorders. TCRdb re-called the 5' RACE reads through MiXCR, storing one row per CDR3 protein. The sample includes about 58,000 distinct CDR3 sequences, 3% to 4% of them seen just once. The specimen sequenced was PBMCs. The receptor set was obtained from a woman aged 55-70 years with multiple sclerosis.

CDR3 nucleotide sequence: TGTGCCAGCAGGATGGGACAGGGTAGATTCTACGAGCAGTACTTC. Translation gives CASRMGQGRFYEQYF. The rearrangement joins TRBV6-6 to TRBJ2-7; TRBD1 agrees at 9 bases. Losses at the gene ends were 6 bases for V and 3 bases for J; bases not matched to a gene: 9. In germline, CDR1 is MNHNY, CDR2 SVGAGI (reference sequence). The CDR3 extends over 15 amino acids.

This clonotype was seen only a few times. This sequence joins TRBV20-1 and TRBJ2-1; 10 positions match TRBD2. Germline loops: CDR1 DFQATT, CDR2 SNEGSKA (reference sequence). The V and J ends lost 3 bases and 5 bases, in that order; junction bases with no gene match: 10. This CDR3 has 16 residues. The CDR3 reads CSASGPTSGKDNEQFF. For the CDR3, the DNA is TGCAGTGCTAGTGGACCAACTAGCGGGAAGGACAATGAGCAGTTCTTC.

At least ten counts were recorded for this clonotype. The chain recombines TRBV5-6 with TRBJ2-2; D remains ambiguous. The CDR3 sequence is 12 residues long. V was shortened by 1 base and J by 6 bases, with 4 bases between the two germline ends. Germline lookup yields CDR1 SGHDT and CDR2 YYEEEE. The CDR3 is CASSLYAGELFF. Written as DNA, the CDR3 is TGTGCCAGCAGCTTGTATGCCGGGGAGCTGTTTTTT. Filled out from reference TRBV5-6 and TRBJ2-2, the complete variable domain reads DAGVTQSPTHLIKTRGQQVTLRCSPKSGHDTVSWYQQALGQGPQFIFQYYEEEERQRGNFPDRFSGHQFPNYSSELNVNALLLGDSALYLCASSLYAGELFFGEGSRLTVL.

This clonotype came up many times. V usage is TRBV4-3 and J usage is TRBJ2-2; TRBD1 aligns across 10 bases. V trimming: 3 bases; J trimming: 7 bases; junction bases outside the gene matches: 5. Germline-derived CDR1 and CDR2 are LGHNA and YSLEER. The CDR3 length is 15 residues. The CDR3 DNA is TGCGCCAGCAGCCACGGGACAGGGGAGAGCGGGGAGCTGTTTTTT. Residues: CASSHGTGESGELFF.

In its sample, this clonotype was seen many times. The genes are TRBV7-9 and TRBJ2-5; D possibly corresponds to TRBD2 (5 bases). V lost 2 bases and J lost 9, with 13 bases in between. The CDR3 loop spans 13 amino acids. Germline V gene lookup returns CDR1 SEHNR and CDR2 FQNEAQ (reference sequence). The CDR3 DNA sequence: TGTGCCAGCAGCTTAACCCTGGGAGCTCCCCAGTACTTC. As protein: CASSLTLGAPQYF. Using reference TRBV7-9 and TRBJ2-5 for the parts outside the CDR3, the full variable domain is DTGVSQNPRHKITKRGQNVTFRCDPISEHNRLYWYRQTLGQGPEFLTYFQNEAQLEKSRLLSDRFSAERPKGSFSTLEIQRTEQGDSAMYLCASSLTLGAPQYFGPGTRLLVL.

This clonotype was detected many times. The V call is TRBV7-8, the J call TRBJ2-4; D not resolved. Trimming removed 1 base from V and 0 bases from J, with 16 bases in between. Germline V lookup: CDR1 SGHVS, CDR2 FQNEAQ. This CDR3 is 18 amino acids long. This chain's CDR3 is CASSLDIGLTLAKNIQYF. The CDR3 nucleotides read TGTGCCAGCAGCTTAGATATAGGGCTAACCTTAGCCAAAAACATTCAGTACTTC.

This clonotype was seen many times. The chain has TRBV7-8 and TRBJ2-7; 9 nucleotides align to TRBD2. Germline CDR1 is SGHVS and CDR2 is FQNEAQ. The CDR3 extends over 16 amino acids. V shed 5 bases and J 3 bases; nucleotides not matched to a gene: 11. CDR3: CASSPRRTSVGYEQYF. The DNA for the CDR3 is TGTGCCAGCAGCCCTCGGAGGACTAGCGTAGGCTACGAGCAGTACTTC.

This clonotype was seen repeatedly, ten times or more. The chain employs TRBV11-2 and TRBJ1-1; D remains unclear. Germline CDR1 and CDR2: SGHAT and FQNNGV. The germline V and J ends were trimmed by 2 bases and 3 bases, with 7 bases remaining between them. The CDR3 contains 13 residues. The CDR3 loop is CASSLWEDTEAFF. DNA of the CDR3: TGTGCCAGCAGCTTATGGGAAGACACTGAAGCTTTCTTT. The variable domain in full, completed from reference TRBV11-2 and TRBJ1-1, reads EAGVAQSPRYKIIEKRQSVAFWCNPISGHATLYWYQQILGQGPKLLIQFQNNGVVDDSQLPKDRFSAERLKGVDSTLKIQPAKLEDSAVYLCASSLWEDTEAFFGQGTRLTVV.

This clonotype was observed at least ten times. The CDR3 loop is CSARGAGLAGRLVTHNEQFF. CDR3 in DNA: TGCAGTGCTCGAGGGGCGGGACTAGCGGGCCGATTGGTGACCCACAATGAGCAGTTCTTC. This chain connects TRBV20-1 to TRBJ2-1; 12 positions agree with TRBD2. Germline loops: CDR1 DFQATT, CDR2 SNEGSKA (reference sequence). This CDR3 is 20 amino acids long. The V and J ends lost 5 bases and 5 bases, in that order; junction bases with no gene match: 22.

There are a few counts of this clonotype. CDR3 amino acids: CASSLHRLAGGPDTQYF. The CDR3 DNA follows: TGCGCCAGCAGCCTACACCGACTAGCGGGAGGGCCGGATACGCAGTATTTT. This chain joins TRBV5-1 and TRBJ2-3, with TRBD2 matching 14 bases. CDR3 size: 17 residues. The V gene's germline CDR1 is SGHRS and CDR2 YFSETQ. Unmatched junction bases numbered 10, after V lost 4 bases and J lost 6 bases.

This clonotype appeared many times. This chain connects TRBV5-1 to TRBJ2-7; 16 bases are a match to TRBD2. The CDR3 totals 18 residues. With 4 bases clipped from V and 1 base from J, the junction kept 8 bases outside the gene matches. Per the germline V gene, CDR1 is SGHRS and CDR2 is YFSETQ. The CDR3 region is CASSPGLAGGPRSYEQYF. For the CDR3, the DNA is TGCGCCAGCAGCCCGGGACTAGCGGGAGGGCCCAGGTCCTACGAGCAGTACTTC.

This clonotype showed up many times. This sequence joins TRBV6-1 and TRBJ2-1, with TRBD1 matching 8 bases. The CDR3 totals 13 residues. The V segment lost 7 bases and the J segment 8 bases; nucleotides outside the gene matches: 7. Germline lookup yields CDR1 MNHNS and CDR2 SASEGT. In nucleotides, the CDR3 is TGTGCCAGCACGGACAGGGAGCCGGATGAGCAGTTCTTC. Its translation: CASTDREPDEQFF.

This clonotype was detected many times. V and J are TRBV18 and TRBJ2-7, with 7 positions matching TRBD1. Germline V lookup: CDR1 KGHSH, CDR2 LQKENI. This CDR3 comprises 15 residues. The V gene end was trimmed by 2 bases and the J gene end by 6 bases; junction bases not matched to a gene: 10. CDR3 amino acids: CASSPGYRGVREQYF. The CDR3 nucleotides read TGTGCCAGCTCACCAGGGTACAGGGGCGTACGCGAGCAGTACTTC.

This clonotype was seen at least ten times. The V gene is TRBV5-5, the J gene TRBJ1-1; D gene unclear. Germline assignment: CDR1 SGHKS and CDR2 YYEKEE (reference sequence). This CDR3 has 12 residues. Deletions cut 0 bases from V and 7 bases from J, with 7 bases between. This CDR3 is CASSLAGNEAFF. The DNA for the CDR3 is TGTGCCAGCAGCTTGGCGGGAAATGAAGCTTTCTTT. Complete variable domain (other parts from reference TRBV5-5 and TRBJ1-1): DAGVTQSPTHLIKTRGQQVTLRCSPISGHKSVSWYQQVLGQGPQFIFQYYEKEERGRGNFPDRFSARQFPNYSSELNVNALLLGDSALYLCASSLAGNEAFFGQGTRLTVV.

This clonotype was counted at least ten times. The J gene is TRBJ2-5, the V gene TRBV20-1, with a possible D match to TRBD2 (6 bases). This CDR3 contains 13 residues. Germline loops: CDR1 DFQATT, CDR2 SNEGSKA (reference sequence). Trimming stripped 1 base from V and 5 bases from J, with 11 bases between. In DNA, the CDR3 is TGCAGTGCTAGAGTAGGGACTTTGGAGACCCAGTACTTC. Protein product: CSARVGTLETQYF.

The table lists this clonotype with many counts. DNA for the CDR3: TGTGCCAGCAGTTATGATCAGCCGTACTCCTACGAGCAGTACTTC. Amino acids: CASSYDQPYSYEQYF. This chain uses TRBV5-6 with TRBJ2-7; D gene unclear. Trimming took 5 bases from V and 0 from J, leaving 15 bases between them. Germline V gives CDR1 SGHDT, CDR2 YYEEEE. This CDR3 region has 15 residues.

This clonotype was seen many times. This chain joins TRBV4-3 and TRBJ2-5; the D gene is possibly TRBD1 (5 bases). Per the germline V gene, CDR1 is LGHNA and CDR2 is YSLEER. This CDR3 spans 13 amino acids. The V end was cut by 4 bases, the J end by 4 bases, with 10 bases between. The CDR3 spells CASSRQNRETQYF. The CDR3 nucleotides are TGCGCCAGCAGCCGACAGAATCGAGAGACCCAGTACTTC.

Relative to its sample, this clonotype is medium-sized (0.01 to 0.1%). The V call is TRBV6-4, the J call TRBJ1-6; maybe TRBD1 (6 bases). The V end lost 0 bases, the J end lost 8 bases, and 11 bases lay between the germline ends. Germline V gene sequence: CDR1 MRHNA, CDR2 SNTAGT. The CDR3 is made up of 15 amino acids. As DNA, the CDR3 is TGTGCCAGCAGTGACTCCCCAGGGGAAGATTCACCCCTCCACTTT. Its protein product is CASSDSPGEDSPLHF.

This clonotype was counted ten times or more. The chain joins TRBV5-6 to TRBJ2-7; D unresolved. V was clipped by 4 bases and J by 3 bases, with 17 bases between them. The CDR3 extends over 15 amino acids. Per germline, CDR1 SGHDT and CDR2 YYEEEE. Here the CDR3 DNA reads TGTGCCAGCAGCCGTTTAGGTGGGCAGGACTACGAGCAGTACTTC. It encodes CASSRLGGQDYEQYF.

At least ten counts were recorded for this clonotype. This CDR3 reads CASSPVGMGTQYF. CDR3 DNA sequence: TGTGCCAGCAGTCCCGTCGGGATGGGGACCCAGTACTTC. V usage is TRBV6-5 and J usage is TRBJ2-5, with D tentatively TRBD2 (5 bases). Germline V gene sequence: CDR1 MNHEY, CDR2 SVGAGI. The CDR3 contains 13 residues. The ends were cut back, 5 bases at V and 7 bases at J, with 14 bases in the middle.

The table lists this clonotype with many counts. The rearrangement uses TRBV5-1 and TRBJ1-2; no clear D gene. The germline V gene has CDR1 SGHRS and CDR2 YFSETQ. This CDR3 comprises 15 residues. V was pared by 0 bases and J by 1 base, with 10 bases between. For the CDR3, the DNA is TGCGCCAGCAGCTTGGGCAGAAATTTTAACTATGGCTACACCTTC. It codes for CASSLGRNFNYGYTF.

This clonotype was seen ten or more times. CDR3 nucleotides: TGCAGTGCTAGCGGGGGGTCTCTAAACATTCAGTACTTC. It encodes CSASGGSLNIQYF. The V call is TRBV20-1, the J call TRBJ2-4; 7 bases map to TRBD2. This CDR3 contains 13 residues. The germline CDR1 and CDR2 sequences are DFQATT and SNEGSKA (reference sequence). V shed 3 bases and J 6 bases; nucleotides not matched to a gene: 5.

This clonotype was seen ten or more times. This CDR3 is CSARSQEDEKLFF. The DNA of the CDR3 is TGCAGTGCTAGGTCACAGGAGGATGAAAAACTGTTTTTT. The V call is TRBV20-1, the J call TRBJ1-4; tentatively, D is TRBD1 (5 bases). CDR1 DFQATT and CDR2 SNEGSKA come from the germline V gene (reference sequence). V lost 3 bases to trimming and J lost 6 bases, with 11 bases between them. The CDR3 runs to 13 residues.

This clonotype was counted many times. This chain joins TRBV20-1 and TRBJ1-2, with D perhaps matching TRBD1 (5 bases). The V and J ends lost 0 bases and 5 bases respectively, with 16 bases between them. Per germline, CDR1 DFQATT and CDR2 SNEGSKA (reference sequence). The CDR3 runs to 15 residues. DNA for the CDR3: TGCAGTGCTAGAGATCCCCGGGGGTCTCTATATGGCTACACCTTC. This sequence encodes CSARDPRGSLYGYTF.

This clonotype was detected ten times or more. The gene calls are TRBV5-1 and TRBJ2-7; D might be TRBD1 (6 bases). V was cut by 4 bases and J by 2 bases, with 13 bases left in between. Germline CDR1 and CDR2: SGHRS and YFSETQ. The CDR3 loop spans 14 amino acids. CDR3 nucleotide sequence: TGCGCCAGCAGCGCGAGGGACAAAACCTACGAGCAGTACTTC. Its translation: CASSARDKTYEQYF.

This clonotype was counted many times. Written as DNA, the CDR3 is TGTGCCACCCAAGGGACTTGGGGACACGGGCAAAGAAATCAGCCCCAGCATTTT. Amino acid sequence: CATQGTWGHGQRNQPQHF. The chain couples TRBV6-5 to TRBJ1-5; tentative D call: TRBD1 (6 bases). Trimming took off 10 bases at V and 4 bases at J, with 29 bases between the two ends. The CDR3 is 18 residues long. In germline, CDR1 is MNHEY, CDR2 SVGAGI.

This clonotype was counted at least ten times. V usage is TRBV7-2 and J usage is TRBJ1-2; D may be TRBD1 (6 bases). This CDR3 spans 18 amino acids. Germline values: CDR1 SGHTA, CDR2 FQGNSA. The germline V and J ends were trimmed by 1 base and 0 bases, with 18 bases remaining between them. The CDR3 nucleotides read TGTGCCAGCAGCTTAGTATGGGATACAGGGTTCACTAACTATGGCTACACCTTC. Its protein product is CASSLVWDTGFTNYGYTF.

This clonotype was observed at least ten times. The rearrangement joins TRBV5-1 to TRBJ2-2; the match to TRBD2 covers 9 bases. The CDR3 has 16 residues. Trimming took 3 bases from V and 4 from J; bases not matched to a gene: 7. Germline CDR1 SGHRS, CDR2 YFSETQ. CDR3 nucleotides: TGCGCCAGCAGCTCAGGACTAGCGAGCGTCACCGGGGAGCTGTTTTTT. As protein: CASSSGLASVTGELFF.

This clonotype was seen at least ten times. This chain connects TRBV5-1 to TRBJ1-1, with D unresolved. Germline V lookup: CDR1 SGHRS, CDR2 YFSETQ. This CDR3 is 14 amino acids long. Trimming left V 5 bases short and J 2 bases short, with 13 bases between. CDR3 in DNA: TGCGCCAGCAGTTACCGACGTAGCAACACTGAAGCTTTCTTT. Translating it yields CASSYRRSNTEAFF. Full variable domain (rest looked up from reference TRBV5-1 and TRBJ1-1): KAGVTQTPRYLIKTRGQQVTLSCSPISGHRSVSWYQQTPGQGLQFLFEYFSETQRNKGNFPGRFSGRQFSNSRSEMNVSTLELGDSALYLCASSYRRSNTEAFFGQGTRLTVV.

In this sample, this clonotype turned up many times. The chain has TRBV5-1 and TRBJ2-3; the match to TRBD1 covers 7 bases. The CDR3 contains 14 residues. Trimming took 4 bases from V and 6 from J; bases not matched to a gene: 8. CDR1 and CDR2 (germline): SGHRS, YFSETQ. This CDR3 reads CASSRGPYPDTQYF. CDR3 nucleotide sequence: TGCGCCAGCAGCAGGGGGCCCTACCCCGATACGCAGTATTTT.